Below, 30 T cell receptor beta chains from the same sample are listed, as sequenced in a study of immune evolution from preneoplasia to lung adenocarcinoma. Some clones are missing from TCRdb's copy, which holds only in-frame ones; the method was immunoSEQ multiplex PCR. The repertoire holds approximately 3,700 clones, with around 76% as singletons. Sequencing was performed on FFPE minimally invasive lung adenocarcinoma tissue. These receptors were obtained from a person aged 65 to 85 with lung adenocarcinoma.

The chain links TRBV5-5 to TRBJ1-2; 7 nucleotides align to TRBD1. Germline V gene data show CDR1 as SGHKS and CDR2 as YYEKEE (reference sequence). V lost 3 bases, J lost 5 bases, and 4 bases stayed unmatched. The CDR3 runs to 13 residues. The CDR3 DNA reads TGTGCCAGCAGCTCGAGGGACAGTTATGGCTACACCTTC. It codes for CASSSRDSYGYTF. The variable domain in full, completed from reference TRBV5-5 and TRBJ1-2, reads DAGVTQSPTHLIKTRGQQVTLRCSPISGHKSVSWYQQVLGQGPQFIFQYYEKEERGRGNFPDRFSARQFPNYSSELNVNALLLGDSALYLCASSSRDSYGYTFGSGTRLTVV.

The chain combines TRBV18 with TRBJ2-3; 7 bases agree with TRBD2. With 1 base clipped from V and 11 bases from J, the junction kept 9 bases outside the gene matches. The CDR3 consists of 14 residues. Germline assignment: CDR1 KGHSH and CDR2 LQKENI. CDR3 loop: CASSPLVDPGGQYF. The DNA of the CDR3 is TGTGCCAGCTCACCACTGGTTGATCCGGGGGGGCAGTATTTT.

This chain connects TRBV13 to TRBJ1-1; D unclear. The CDR3 covers 14 residues. Germline loops: CDR1 PRHDT, CDR2 FYEKMQ (reference sequence). The V gene lost 5 bases and the J gene lost 2 bases, with 12 bases spanning the gap. The CDR3 region is CASSLSRENTEAFF. CDR3 nucleotide sequence: TGTGCCAGCAGCCTCAGCCGGGAAAACACTGAAGCTTTCTTT.

V gene TRBV5-1 combines with J gene TRBJ2-2; TRBD2 matches at 7 bases. The CDR3 is 14 residues long. Per germline, CDR1 SGHRS and CDR2 YFSETQ. V was pared by 4 bases and J by 9 bases, with 9 bases of the junction left unmatched. CDR3 in amino acids: CASSSQSGNRELFF. In DNA, the CDR3 is TGCGCCAGCAGCAGCCAAAGCGGGAACCGGGAGCTGTTTTTT.

V gene TRBV5-1 combines with J gene TRBJ2-1, with TRBD2 identical over 7 bases. From germline, CDR1 is SGHRS and CDR2 YFSETQ. This CDR3 contains 15 residues. Trimming cost V 3 bases and J 0 bases; bases outside gene matches: 3. In nucleotides, the CDR3 is TGCGCCAGCAGCTCCGGGACTACCTCCTACAATGAGCAGTTCTTC. Translated, it gives CASSSGTTSYNEQFF.

This clone was recorded once. The chain joins TRBV9 to TRBJ2-5; weak D call: TRBD1 (6 bases). CDR1 is SGDLS, CDR2 YYNGEE, per germline. The CDR3 loop spans 14 amino acids. The V end lost 7 bases, the J end lost 5 bases, and 18 bases lay between the germline ends. CDR3 coding DNA: TGTGCCAGCTTGTCAGGGGTGGGGGCCGAGACCCAGTACTTC. This translates into CASLSGVGAETQYF.

The chain uses TRBV6-1 and TRBJ1-6; D remains ambiguous. The CDR3 is 14 amino acids. V lost 5 bases and J 2 bases, leaving 7 bases between the germline ends. Germline V gene sequence: CDR1 MNHNS, CDR2 SASEGT. CDR3 region: CASSSGPYNSPLHF. The CDR3 DNA sequence: TGTGCCAGCAGTTCGGGCCCCTATAATTCACCCCTCCACTTT.

J is TRBJ2-6 and V is TRBV5-1; D gene uncertain. Looked up from germline, CDR1 is SGHRS and CDR2 is YFSETQ. This CDR3 is 17 amino acids long. The germline V and J ends were trimmed by 1 base and 4 bases, with 15 bases remaining between them. The CDR3: CASSLSLLAGGANVLTF. CDR3 in DNA: TGCGCCAGCAGCTTGAGTCTTTTGGCTGGCGGGGCCAACGTCCTGACTTTC.

CDR3 protein: CASSPGGRHSTDTQYF. DNA for the CDR3: TGTGCCAGTAGTCCTGGCGGACGCCATAGCACAGATACGCAGTATTTT. The V gene is TRBV19, the J gene TRBJ2-3, with D unresolved. Trimming shortened V by 5 bases and J by 0 bases, and 15 bases separated the two germline ends. Per germline, CDR1 LNHDA and CDR2 SQIVND (reference sequence). This CDR3 region has 16 residues.

This clone was detected only a few times. The CDR3 nucleotides are TGTGCCAGCAGCTCAGGACATTACACTGAAGCTTTCTTT. Amino acid sequence: CASSSGHYTEAFF. V usage is TRBV11-2 and J usage is TRBJ1-1; TRBD1 is a possible D gene (5 bases). Germline V gene lookup returns CDR1 SGHAT and CDR2 FQNNGV. With 4 bases removed from V and 3 bases from J, the gap between germline ends came to 9 bases. The CDR3 contains 13 residues.

In its sample, this clone was seen a few times. The chain couples TRBV4-2 to TRBJ2-1; D gene ambiguous. CDR3 length equals 13 residues. V lost 0 bases and J lost 4, with 4 bases in between. CDR1 is LGHNA and CDR2 is YNFKEQ in the germline V gene. CDR3 residues: CASSQDLYNEQFF. DNA of the CDR3: TGTGCCAGCAGCCAAGACCTTTACAATGAGCAGTTCTTC.

The rearrangement links TRBV6-5 to TRBJ2-1, with TRBD1 as a possible D gene (5 bases). Trimming removed 0 bases from V and 4 bases from J, with 7 bases in between. The V gene's germline CDR1 is MNHEY and CDR2 SVGAGI. The CDR3 runs 14 residues. The CDR3 loop is CASSYSGEYNEQFF. CDR3 in DNA: TGTGCCAGCAGTTACTCAGGGGAATACAATGAGCAGTTCTTC.

The rearrangement uses TRBV5-1 and TRBJ2-5; perhaps TRBD2 as D (6 bases). V was trimmed by 0 bases and J by 5 bases, leaving 11 bases between them. This CDR3 has 14 residues. From germline, CDR1 is SGHRS and CDR2 YFSETQ. The CDR3 nucleotides read TGCGCCAGCAGCTTGGTGGGAGGAGATGAGACCCAGTACTTC. It specifies CASSLVGGDETQYF. Full variable domain (missing parts from reference TRBV5-1 and TRBJ2-5): KAGVTQTPRYLIKTRGQQVTLSCSPISGHRSVSWYQQTPGQGLQFLFEYFSETQRNKGNFPGRFSGRQFSNSRSEMNVSTLELGDSALYLCASSLVGGDETQYFGPGTRLLVL.

The CDR3 DNA sequence: TGTGCCAGCCGACAATCAGGGAGAAGGAAAGAAAAACTGTTTTTT. Amino acid sequence: CASRQSGRRKEKLFF. The V gene is TRBV28, the J gene TRBJ1-4; the D gene is possibly TRBD1 (5 bases). The length of the CDR3 is 15 residues. Germline V gene data show CDR1 as MDHEN and CDR2 as SYDVKM. Deletions cut 8 bases from V and 8 bases from J, with 21 bases between.

This chain uses TRBV6-6 with TRBJ2-3; D uncertain. From germline, CDR1 is MNHNY and CDR2 SVGAGI (reference sequence). V was pared by 2 bases and J by 2 bases, with 14 bases between. CDR3 length: 16 amino acids. The CDR3 protein is CASSYLSPQNTDTQYF. The CDR3 coding sequence is TGTGCCAGCAGTTACCTTTCTCCTCAGAACACAGATACGCAGTATTTT.

The chain combines TRBV5-4 with TRBJ2-7; TRBD2 matches at 11 bases. The germline CDR1 and CDR2 sequences are SGHNT and YYREEE (reference sequence). This CDR3 spans 16 amino acids. The V gene end was trimmed by 0 bases and the J gene end by 4 bases; junction bases not matched to a gene: 6. CDR3 DNA sequence: TGTGCCAGCAGCTTGGCCGGGGGACTAGCGGAATACGAGCAGTACTTC. Translating it yields CASSLAGGLAEYEQYF.

The chain links TRBV5-1 to TRBJ2-5; 11 nucleotides match TRBD2. Germline values: CDR1 SGHRS, CDR2 YFSETQ. Trimming at V came to 5 bases and at J to 4 bases, leaving 4 bases not matched to a gene. There are 14 residues in the CDR3. CDR3 DNA sequence: TGCGCCAGCAGTGCCGGACTAGCGGGAGAGACCCAGTACTTC. Translated, it gives CASSAGLAGETQYF.

The J gene is TRBJ2-3, the V gene TRBV7-2, with TRBD2 matching 7 bases. V was pared by 4 bases and J by 7 bases, with 8 bases of the junction left unmatched. The CDR3 runs 14 residues. Germline V lookup: CDR1 SGHTA, CDR2 FQGNSA. In DNA, the CDR3 is TGTGCCAGCAGCTGGGGGGGGGACGGTAATACGCAGTATTTT. This encodes CASSWGGDGNTQYF.

The chain recombines TRBV2 with TRBJ1-2; 9 nucleotides agree with TRBD1. The length of the CDR3 is 16 residues. Trimming cost V 1 base and J 7 bases; bases outside gene matches: 10. Germline V gene lookup returns CDR1 SNHLY and CDR2 FYNNEI. The CDR3 loop is CASSEVGTGSFSGYTF. DNA of the CDR3: TGTGCCAGCAGTGAAGTTGGGACAGGGAGTTTTAGTGGCTACACCTTC. Using reference TRBV2 and TRBJ1-2 for the parts outside the CDR3, the full variable domain is EPEVTQTPSHQVTQMGQEVILRCVPISNHLYFYWYRQILGQKVEFLVSFYNNEISEKSEIFDDQFSVERPDGSNFTLKIRSTKLEDSAMYFCASSEVGTGSFSGYTFGSGTRLTVV.

By share, this clone counts as large. The chain couples TRBV27 to TRBJ2-5, with unresolved D. The CDR3 is 14 amino acids. In germline, CDR1 is MNHEY, CDR2 SMNVEV (reference sequence). V was shortened by 5 bases and J by 1 base, with 11 bases between the two germline ends. CDR3 coding DNA: TGTGCCAGCAGTCCTTCGCTGTTCCAAGAGACCCAGTACTTC. This translates into CASSPSLFQETQYF.

The chain employs TRBV28 and TRBJ1-4; D is possibly TRBD1 (6 bases). The V end was cut by 2 bases, the J end by 4 bases, with 20 bases between. CDR3 size: 18 residues. Germline V lookup: CDR1 MDHEN, CDR2 SYDVKM. The CDR3 DNA reads as TGTGCCAGCAGTTTACTTCGGGGGGCCGCCTCCTTTAATGAAAAACTGTTTTTT. It codes for CASSLLRGAASFNEKLFF.

The chain carries TRBV5-1 and TRBJ2-2, with 8 bases lining up with TRBD1. Germline V gives CDR1 SGHRS, CDR2 YFSETQ. This CDR3 contains 14 residues. The trim removed 6 bases at V and 7 bases at J, leaving 8 bases unmatched. DNA for the CDR3: TGCGCCAGCACCCGGCAGGGGGCGGGCGGGGAGCTGTTTTTT. This codes for CASTRQGAGGELFF.

The chain combines TRBV18 with TRBJ2-3; D gene ambiguous. Germline V gene data show CDR1 as KGHSH and CDR2 as LQKENI. The CDR3 loop spans 14 amino acids. Between the trimmed V and J ends, which lost 3 bases and 4 bases, there was a span of 11 bases. CDR3 nucleotides: TGTGCCAGCTCACCCAAAACCCCCTCAGATACGCAGTATTTT. It encodes CASSPKTPSDTQYF.

The chain uses TRBV18 and TRBJ2-1, with a weak D call TRBD1 (7 bases). Between the trimmed V and J ends, which lost 3 bases and 8 bases, there was a span of 14 bases. Germline CDR1 reads KGHSH; CDR2 reads LQKENI. This CDR3 has 14 amino acids. The CDR3 region has the DNA TGTGCCAGCTCACCCCAGGGGGGCTGGCATGAGCAGTTCTTC. This translates into CASSPQGGWHEQFF.

V usage is TRBV7-2 and J usage is TRBJ2-6; no definite D call. This CDR3 has 15 residues. The germline CDR1 and CDR2 sequences are SGHTA and FQGNSA. The ends were cut back, 1 base at V and 0 bases at J, with 4 bases in the middle. The chain's CDR3 is CASSLGGSGANVLTF. The DNA of the CDR3 is TGTGCCAGCAGCTTAGGAGGCTCTGGGGCCAACGTCCTGACTTTC.

The chain couples TRBV5-1 to TRBJ2-3, with D possibly being TRBD1 (5 bases). Germline assignment: CDR1 SGHRS and CDR2 YFSETQ. Trimming left V 0 bases short and J 1 base short, with 9 bases between. The length of the CDR3 is 15 residues. The CDR3 spells CASSLGWGGTDTQYF. In DNA, the CDR3 is TGCGCCAGCAGCTTGGGATGGGGCGGCACAGATACGCAGTATTTT.

The V and J genes are TRBV19 and TRBJ2-7; maybe TRBD2 (5 bases). The V and J ends lost 4 bases and 5 bases respectively, with 18 bases between them. In germline, CDR1 is LNHDA, CDR2 SQIVND (reference sequence). The CDR3 spans 15 residues. CDR3 nucleotide sequence: TGTGCCAGTAGTAAGCTCTTTGCAGGAGGCGACGAGCAGTACTTC. Amino acid sequence: CASSKLFAGGDEQYF.

The rearrangement uses TRBV7-9 and TRBJ2-3; TRBD2 might be the D (6 bases). The V gene lost 5 bases and the J gene lost 4 bases, with 13 bases spanning the gap. From germline, CDR1 is SEHNR and CDR2 FQNEAQ (reference sequence). The CDR3 totals 14 residues. CDR3 DNA sequence: TGTGCCAGCAGCCAGTCGGGAGCTTCAGATACGCAGTATTTT. Translation: CASSQSGASDTQYF.

The chain carries TRBV28 and TRBJ1-1; D remains ambiguous. CDR1 is MDHEN, CDR2 SYDVKM, per germline. Between the trimmed V and J ends, which lost 5 bases and 0 bases, there was a span of 13 bases. The CDR3 has 15 amino acids. The CDR3 nucleotides read TGTGCCAGCAGTCCCCTGGGCTTCATGAACACTGAAGCTTTCTTT. Encoded protein: CASSPLGFMNTEAFF.

This clone was detected only a few times. The chain couples TRBV7-2 to TRBJ2-7; 9 positions match TRBD2. The length of the CDR3 is 16 residues. Germline V gene lookup returns CDR1 SGHTA and CDR2 FQGNSA. V shed 5 bases, J shed 2 bases, and the junction held 10 bases outside the gene matches. DNA of the CDR3: TGTGCCAGCAGCGCCCTGAGCGGGAGGATTGCCTACGAGCAGTACTTC. Translated, it gives CASSALSGRIAYEQYF.